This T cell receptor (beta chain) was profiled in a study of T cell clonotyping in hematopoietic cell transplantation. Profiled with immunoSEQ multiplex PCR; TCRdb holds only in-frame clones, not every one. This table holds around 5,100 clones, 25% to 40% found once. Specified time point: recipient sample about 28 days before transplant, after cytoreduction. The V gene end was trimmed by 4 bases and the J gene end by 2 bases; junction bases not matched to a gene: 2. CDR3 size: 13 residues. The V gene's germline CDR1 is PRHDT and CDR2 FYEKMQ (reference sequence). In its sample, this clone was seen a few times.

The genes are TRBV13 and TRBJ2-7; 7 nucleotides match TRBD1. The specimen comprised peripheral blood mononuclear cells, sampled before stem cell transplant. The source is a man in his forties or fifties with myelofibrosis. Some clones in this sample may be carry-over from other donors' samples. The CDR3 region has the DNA TGTGCCAGCAGCTCAACAGGGGCCTACGAGCAGTACTTC. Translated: CASSSTGAYEQYF.